A selection of T cell receptor beta chains follows, all from one sample in a study of control samples from healthy donors and cancer patients. Some clones are missing from TCRdb's copy, which holds only in-frame ones; the method was immunoSEQ multiplex PCR. The sample holds approximately 40,000 clones, 60% to 80% seen once. The sample taken for sequencing was formalin-fixed, paraffin-embedded tissue. These receptors all stem from a male donor with melanoma. The CDR3 runs from the conserved cysteine through the conserved F or W. Fields, in order: D gene, clone size, V gene, J gene, CDR3 protein, CDR3 DNA. D genes are given only for firm matches. Clone size is given for some rows only: seen once, a few or many times, or a class if the clone is expanded.

D: -
size: -
V: TRBV27
J: TRBJ1-1
CDR3: CASSPPDTNTEAFF
DNA: TGTGCCAGCAGTCCCCCGGACACAAACACTGAAGCTTTCTTT

D: -
size: few
V: TRBV7-9
J: TRBJ1-1
CDR3: CASSFSSETEAFF
DNA: TGTGCCAGCAGCTTTTCTAGTGAGACTGAAGCTTTCTTT

D: -
size: -
V: TRBV28
J: TRBJ1-6
CDR3: CASHGPYNSPLHF
DNA: TGTGCCAGCCACGGGCCTTATAATTCACCCCTCCACTTT

D: -
size: -
V: TRBV28
J: TRBJ1-1
CDR3: CAIQRTSTEAFF
DNA: TGTGCCATCCAAAGGACGTCCACTGAAGCTTTCTTT

D: -
size: few
V: TRBV20-1
J: TRBJ1-2
CDR3: CSANPSSYTF
DNA: TGCAGTGCTAACCCGTCGAGCTACACCTTC

D: -
size: -
V: TRBV19
J: TRBJ1-1
CDR3: CASRLNRENTEAFF
DNA: TGTGCCAGTAGATTGAACCGGGAGAACACTGAAGCTTTCTTT

D: -
size: -
V: TRBV7-9
J: TRBJ2-5
CDR3: CASSLGGTKAETQYF
DNA: TGTGCCAGCAGCTTAGGGGGGACGAAGGCTGAGACCCAGTACTTC

D: -
size: -
V: TRBV13
J: TRBJ2-7
CDR3: CASSLKGIGEQYF
DNA: TGTGCCAGCAGCTTAAAGGGGATAGGCGAGCAGTACTTC

D: -
size: -
V: TRBV18
J: TRBJ1-5
CDR3: CASSLTGAVDQPQHF
DNA: TGTGCCAGCTCACTAACCGGGGCCGTCGATCAGCCCCAGCATTTT

D: -
size: -
V: TRBV5-6
J: TRBJ2-5
CDR3: CASSLATPGETQYF
DNA: TGTGCCAGCAGCTTGGCTACCCCGGGAGAGACCCAGTACTTC

D: -
size: -
V: TRBV15
J: TRBJ1-1
CDR3: CATSRGGTNTEAFF
DNA: TGTGCCACCAGCAGAGGAGGTACGAACACTGAAGCTTTCTTT

D: -
size: -
V: TRBV11-2
J: TRBJ2-6
CDR3: CASSLRQGVYSGANVLTF
DNA: TGTGCCAGCAGCTTAAGGCAGGGTGTGTACTCTGGGGCCAACGTCCTGACTTTC

D: TRBD2
size: few
V: TRBV7-3
J: TRBJ2-3
CDR3: CASSSAGGPSDTQYF
DNA: TGTGCCAGCAGCTCAGCGGGAGGGCCCTCAGATACGCAGTATTTT

D: -
size: -
V: TRBV29-1
J: TRBJ1-3
CDR3: CSAWDNDRGNTIYF
DNA: TGCAGCGCCTGGGATAATGATCGCGGAAACACCATATATTTT

D: -
size: few
V: TRBV28
J: TRBJ2-5
CDR3: CASSQGVQETQYF
DNA: TGTGCCAGCAGTCAGGGAGTCCAAGAGACCCAGTACTTC

D: -
size: -
V: TRBV5-4
J: TRBJ1-3
CDR3: CASSLAGGRQGNTIYF
DNA: TGTGCCAGCAGCTTGGCCGGGGGGCGGCAAGGAAACACCATATATTTT

D: -
size: -
V: TRBV18
J: TRBJ1-5
CDR3: CASSPEVNQPQHF
DNA: TGTGCCAGCTCACCTGAAGTCAATCAGCCCCAGCATTTT

D: -
size: -
V: TRBV28
J: TRBJ2-1
CDR3: CASTRGKWGEQFF
DNA: TGTGCCAGCACCCGAGGGAAGTGGGGTGAGCAGTTCTTC

D: -
size: -
V: TRBV6-5
J: TRBJ1-1
CDR3: CASSYSLNTEAFF
DNA: TGTGCTAGCAGTTACTCGTTGAACACTGAAGCTTTCTTT

D: -
size: -
V: TRBV9
J: TRBJ2-7
CDR3: CASSVAHEGGQYF
DNA: TGTGCCAGCAGCGTAGCCCACGAGGGGGGGCAGTACTTC

D: TRBD1
size: -
V: TRBV14
J: TRBJ2-7
CDR3: CASSQGTGEYYEQYF
DNA: TGTGCCAGCAGCCAGGGGACAGGGGAGTACTACGAGCAGTACTTC

D: -
size: -
V: TRBV28
J: TRBJ1-5
CDR3: CASRGFLLNQPQHF
DNA: TGTGCCAGTCGGGGATTCCTTCTCAATCAGCCCCAGCATTTT

D: -
size: -
V: TRBV5-1
J: TRBJ1-4
CDR3: CASSLGGEKLFF
DNA: TGCGCCAGCAGCTTGGGAGGAGAAAAACTGTTTTTT

D: -
size: -
V: TRBV28
J: TRBJ2-3
CDR3: CASSFSGRLISDTQYF
DNA: TGTGCCAGCAGTTTCTCGGGCAGGCTAATCTCGGATACGCAGTATTTT

D: -
size: -
V: TRBV5-4
J: TRBJ1-5
CDR3: CASSYTATRTYYSNQPQHF
DNA: TGTGCCAGCAGCTACACAGCCACAAGGACCTATTATAGCAATCAGCCCCAGCATTTT

D: -
size: few
V: TRBV5-8
J: TRBJ2-3
CDR3: CASSLLGGGDTQYF
DNA: TGTGCCAGCAGCTTGCTTGGTGGGGGAGATACGCAGTATTTT

D: TRBD1
size: -
V: TRBV24-1
J: TRBJ2-3
CDR3: CATSDFGQGPDTQYF
DNA: TGTGCCACCAGTGATTTCGGACAGGGCCCAGATACGCAGTATTTT

D: -
size: -
V: TRBV28
J: TRBJ2-3
CDR3: CASSLFGLFNTDTQYF
DNA: TGTGCCAGCAGTTTATTCGGGTTATTCAATACAGATACGCAGTATTTT

D: TRBD2
size: -
V: TRBV28
J: TRBJ2-7
CDR3: CASSQGLFSQGEQYF
DNA: TGTGCCAGCAGCCAGGGACTATTCTCGCAGGGCGAGCAGTACTTC

D: -
size: once
V: TRBV19
J: TRBJ1-2
CDR3: CASSLSGQNYGYTF
DNA: TGTGCCAGTAGTCTGTCCGGACAAAACTATGGCTACACCTTC

D: -
size: few
V: TRBV24-1
J: TRBJ2-2
CDR3: CATSDLGDGDTGELFF
DNA: TGTGCCACCAGTGATCTAGGAGACGGTGACACCGGGGAGCTGTTTTTT

D: -
size: -
V: TRBV5-1
J: TRBJ1-4
CDR3: CASSPGLNEKLFF
DNA: TGCGCCAGCAGCCCGGGCCTAAATGAAAAACTGTTTTTT

D: -
size: -
V: TRBV6-2/TRBV6-3
J: TRBJ2-3
CDR3: CASSHLVGALTPTDTQYF
DNA: TGTGCCAGCAGCCACCTGGTTGGGGCCCTGACCCCCACAGATACGCAGTATTTT

D: -
size: -
V: TRBV19
J: TRBJ2-2
CDR3: CASSILRGVLTGELFF
DNA: TGTGCCAGTAGTATCCTACGGGGAGTACTAACCGGGGAGCTGTTTTTT

D: TRBD2
size: -
V: TRBV27
J: TRBJ2-1
CDR3: CASSSGRLAGYNEQFF
DNA: TGTGCCAGCAGTTCCGGTCGACTAGCGGGTTACAATGAGCAGTTCTTC

D: TRBD1
size: -
V: TRBV6-5
J: TRBJ2-7
CDR3: CASSYSPGQSSYEQYF
DNA: TGTGCCAGCAGTTACTCACCGGGACAGTCCTCCTACGAGCAGTACTTC

D: -
size: -
V: TRBV29-1
J: TRBJ2-7
CDR3: CSVTGQIYEQYF
DNA: TGCAGCGTGACTGGACAAATTTACGAGCAGTACTTC

D: -
size: -
V: TRBV14
J: TRBJ2-6
CDR3: CASSPWNIRLRGANVLTF
DNA: TGTGCCAGCAGCCCCTGGAATATAAGGCTGCGAGGGGCCAACGTCCTGACTTTC

D: -
size: -
V: TRBV7-8
J: TRBJ1-1
CDR3: CASSLMGESDTEAFF
DNA: TGTGCCAGCAGCTTAATGGGGGAGTCAGACACTGAAGCTTTCTTT

D: -
size: -
V: TRBV7-6
J: TRBJ2-3
CDR3: CASSLGGVGDTQYF
DNA: TGTGCCAGCAGCTTAGGGGGAGTCGGAGATACGCAGTATTTT

D: -
size: -
V: TRBV5-1
J: TRBJ2-1
CDR3: CASRSPGLQANEQFF
DNA: TGCGCCAGCAGATCACCGGGCCTGCAAGCCAATGAGCAGTTCTTC

D: -
size: many
V: TRBV5-4
J: TRBJ1-6
CDR3: CASSLGRDSRTPLHF
DNA: TGTGCCAGCAGCTTGGGGAGAGACAGTCGAACACCCCTCCACTTT

D: -
size: -
V: TRBV6-1
J: TRBJ2-7
CDR3: CASSDRWSSYEQYF
DNA: TGTGCCAGCAGTGACAGGTGGAGCTCCTACGAGCAGTACTTC

D: TRBD2
size: -
V: TRBV28
J: TRBJ2-5
CDR3: CASSSGGTRQETQYF
DNA: TGTGCCAGCAGTTCGGGAGGGACTAGACAAGAGACCCAGTACTTC

D: -
size: -
V: TRBV7-3
J: TRBJ2-1
CDR3: CASSLRLSFWGHEGHEQFF
DNA: TGTGCCAGCAGCTTAAGGCTTTCCTTCTGGGGGCATGAAGGCCATGAGCAGTTCTTC

D: -
size: -
V: TRBV7-6
J: TRBJ2-7
CDR3: CASSLSSGSEGYEQYF
DNA: TGTGCCAGCAGCTTAAGTTCGGGTTCCGAGGGCTACGAGCAGTACTTC

D: -
size: -
V: TRBV7-3
J: TRBJ2-2
CDR3: CASSLVGAVNTGELFF
DNA: TGTGCCAGCAGCTTAGTTGGAGCGGTGAACACCGGGGAGCTGTTTTTT

D: -
size: many
V: TRBV5-4
J: TRBJ2-7
CDR3: CASSLAGGDLEQYF
DNA: TGTGCCAGCAGCTTGGCCGGAGGGGACCTGGAGCAGTACTTC

D: -
size: -
V: TRBV6-5
J: TRBJ2-3
CDR3: CASSYSGYTDTQYF
DNA: TGTGCCAGCAGTTACTCGGGGTACACAGATACGCAGTATTTT

D: -
size: -
V: TRBV7-8
J: TRBJ2-4
CDR3: CASSLEGVSTLAKNIQYF
DNA: TGTGCCAGCAGCTTAGAAGGAGTTAGCACCTTAGCCAAAAACATTCAGTACTTC

D: -
size: -
V: TRBV9
J: TRBJ2-2
CDR3: CASSVERVDGELFF
DNA: TGTGCCAGCAGCGTAGAAAGGGTAGACGGGGAGCTGTTTTTT

D: -
size: few
V: TRBV6-5
J: TRBJ2-5
CDR3: CASLGLSQETQYF
DNA: TGTGCCAGCCTCGGGCTGAGTCAAGAGACCCAGTACTTC

D: -
size: -
V: TRBV18
J: TRBJ2-2
CDR3: CASSLKPNTGELFF
DNA: TGTGCCAGCTCGCTCAAACCGAACACCGGGGAGCTGTTTTTT